The 3 T cell receptor beta chains in this list originate from one sample, sequenced in a study of T-cell reconstitution after alpha-beta-depleted transplantation in children. The TCRbeta library was prepared with unique molecular identifiers. Via MiXCR, TCRdb re-called the PCR reads, giving one row per CDR3 protein. In the table there are about 170,000 distinct CDR3 sequences, 8.5% to 14% of which are singletons. Material: PBMCs, obtained before TCRalphabeta/CD19-depleted stem cell transplant. The receptor source for this set is a boy aged 2 to 10 with acute myeloid leukemia, due to receive a stem cell transplant.

Many counts were recorded for this clonotype. The chain joins TRBV4-1 to TRBJ2-3; TRBD2 agrees at 10 bases. V lost 4 bases and J lost 3; bases outside the gene matches: 7. Germline assignment: CDR1 MGHRA and CDR2 YSYEKL. This CDR3 spans 16 amino acids. The CDR3 protein is CASSLRSGGGTDTQYF. The CDR3 nucleotides read TGCGCCAGCAGCCTTAGGAGCGGGGGGGGTACAGATACGCAGTATTTT.

This clonotype was seen many times. J is TRBJ1-6 and V is TRBV15; 10 bases fit TRBD1. Trimming at V came to 6 bases and at J to 2 bases, leaving 13 bases not matched to a gene. The CDR3 consists of 19 residues. Germline V lookup: CDR1 LNHNV, CDR2 YYDKDF (reference sequence). The CDR3 reads CATSRSGQGPETYNSPLHF. For the CDR3, the DNA is TGTGCCACCAGTCGGTCGGGACAGGGGCCGGAGACCTATAATTCACCCCTCCACTTT.

This clonotype was picked up many times. The chain couples TRBV4-1 to TRBJ2-2, with D perhaps given as TRBD1 or TRBD2 (5 bases each). The CDR3 runs 12 residues. Germline V CDR1 and CDR2: MGHRA, YSYEKL. V gave up 3 bases and J gave up 8 bases, with 7 bases separating them. CDR3 region: CASSHWGGELFF. The CDR3 nucleotides are TGCGCCAGCAGCCATTGGGGGGGGGAGCTGTTTTTT.